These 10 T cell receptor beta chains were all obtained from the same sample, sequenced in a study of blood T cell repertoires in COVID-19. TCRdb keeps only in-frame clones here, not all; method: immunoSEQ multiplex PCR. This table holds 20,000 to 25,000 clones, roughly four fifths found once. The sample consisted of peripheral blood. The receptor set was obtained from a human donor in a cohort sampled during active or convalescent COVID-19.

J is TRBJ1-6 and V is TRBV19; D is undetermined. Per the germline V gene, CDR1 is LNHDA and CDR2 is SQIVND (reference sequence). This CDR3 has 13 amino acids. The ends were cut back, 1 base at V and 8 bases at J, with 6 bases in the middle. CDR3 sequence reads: CASSIVQDSPLHF. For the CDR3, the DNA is TGTGCCAGTAGTATAGTCCAGGATTCACCCCTCCACTTT.

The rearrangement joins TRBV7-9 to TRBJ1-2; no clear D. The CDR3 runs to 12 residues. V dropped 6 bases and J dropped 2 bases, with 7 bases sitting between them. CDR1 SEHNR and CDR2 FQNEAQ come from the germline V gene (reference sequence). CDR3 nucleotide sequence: TGTGCCAGCAGTCGAGGGAACTATGGCTACACCTTC. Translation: CASSRGNYGYTF.

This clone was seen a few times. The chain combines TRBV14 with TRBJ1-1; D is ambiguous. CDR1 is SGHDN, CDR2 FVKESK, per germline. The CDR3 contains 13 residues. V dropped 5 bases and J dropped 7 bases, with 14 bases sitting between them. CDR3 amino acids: CASSSLGGFEAFF. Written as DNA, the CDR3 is TGTGCCAGCAGCTCATTAGGAGGTTTTGAAGCTTTCTTT. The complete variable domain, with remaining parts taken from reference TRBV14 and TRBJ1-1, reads EAGVTQFPSHSVIEKGQTVTLRCDPISGHDNLYWYRRVMGKEIKFLLHFVKESKQDESGMPNNRFLAERTGGTYSTLKVQPAELEDSGVYFCASSSLGGFEAFFGQGTRLTVV.

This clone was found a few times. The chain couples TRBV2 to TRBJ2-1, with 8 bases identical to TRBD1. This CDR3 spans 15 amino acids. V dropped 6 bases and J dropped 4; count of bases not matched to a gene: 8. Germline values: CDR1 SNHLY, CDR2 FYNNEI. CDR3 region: CASSTLDRGYNEQFF. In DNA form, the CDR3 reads TGTGCCAGCAGCACGCTAGACAGGGGATACAATGAGCAGTTCTTC. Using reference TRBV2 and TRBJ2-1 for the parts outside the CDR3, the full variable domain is EPEVTQTPSHQVTQMGQEVILRCVPISNHLYFYWYRQILGQKVEFLVSFYNNEISEKSEIFDDQFSVERPDGSNFTLKIRSTKLEDSAMYFCASSTLDRGYNEQFFGPGTRLTVL.

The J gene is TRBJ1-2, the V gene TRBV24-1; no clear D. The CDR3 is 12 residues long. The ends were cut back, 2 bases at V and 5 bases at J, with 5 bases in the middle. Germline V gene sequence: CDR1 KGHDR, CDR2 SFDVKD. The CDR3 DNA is TGTGCCACCAGTGATTACCAGTATGGCTACACCTTC. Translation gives CATSDYQYGYTF.

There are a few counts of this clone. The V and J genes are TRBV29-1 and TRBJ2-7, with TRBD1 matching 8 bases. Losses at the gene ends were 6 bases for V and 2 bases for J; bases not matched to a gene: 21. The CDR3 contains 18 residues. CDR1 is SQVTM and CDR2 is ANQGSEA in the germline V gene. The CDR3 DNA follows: TGCAGCGTCGCGCCTTGGGGGGTTAGGGACAGGCGTACCTACGAGCAGTACGTC. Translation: CSVAPWGVRDRRTYEQYV.

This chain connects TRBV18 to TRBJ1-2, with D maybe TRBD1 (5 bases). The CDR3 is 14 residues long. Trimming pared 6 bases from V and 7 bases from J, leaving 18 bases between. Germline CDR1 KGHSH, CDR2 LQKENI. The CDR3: CASSTGTEGGGYTF. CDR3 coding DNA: TGTGCCAGCTCTACCGGGACGGAGGGTGGTGGCTACACCTTC.

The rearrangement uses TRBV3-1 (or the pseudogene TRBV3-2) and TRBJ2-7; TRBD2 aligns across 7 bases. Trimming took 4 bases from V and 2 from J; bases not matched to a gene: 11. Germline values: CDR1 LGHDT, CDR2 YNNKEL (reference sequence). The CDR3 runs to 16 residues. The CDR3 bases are TGTGCCAGCAGCCGGGGCGGAGCGGGGCTTACCTACGAGCAGTACTTC. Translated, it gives CASSRGGAGLTYEQYF.

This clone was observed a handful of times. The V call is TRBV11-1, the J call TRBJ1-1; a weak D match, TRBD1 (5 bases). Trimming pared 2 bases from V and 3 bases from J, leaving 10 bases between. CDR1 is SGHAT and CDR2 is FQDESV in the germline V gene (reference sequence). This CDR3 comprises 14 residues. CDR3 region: CASSLLGGYTEAFF. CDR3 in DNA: TGTGCCAGCAGCTTATTGGGGGGTTACACTGAAGCTTTCTTT.

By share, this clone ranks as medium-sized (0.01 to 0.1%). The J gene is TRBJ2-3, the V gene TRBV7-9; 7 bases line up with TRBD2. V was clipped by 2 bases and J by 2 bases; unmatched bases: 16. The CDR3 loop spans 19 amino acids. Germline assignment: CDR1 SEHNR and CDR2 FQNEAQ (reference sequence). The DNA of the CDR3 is TGTGCCAGCAGCTTAAGACCTTACACCGGGACTACCCCCACAGATACGCAGTATTTT. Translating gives CASSLRPYTGTTPTDTQYF.